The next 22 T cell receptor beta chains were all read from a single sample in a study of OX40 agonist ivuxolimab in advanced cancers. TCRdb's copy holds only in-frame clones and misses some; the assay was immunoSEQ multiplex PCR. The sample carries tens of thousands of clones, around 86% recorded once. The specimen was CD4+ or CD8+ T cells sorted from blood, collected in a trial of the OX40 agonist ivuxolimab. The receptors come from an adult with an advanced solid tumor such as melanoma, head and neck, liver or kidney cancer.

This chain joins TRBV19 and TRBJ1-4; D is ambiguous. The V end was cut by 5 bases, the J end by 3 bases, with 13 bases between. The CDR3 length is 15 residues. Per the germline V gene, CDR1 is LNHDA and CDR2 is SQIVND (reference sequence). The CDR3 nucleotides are TGTGCCAGTAGTCCGTCCCGGGCCTCTAATGAAAAACTGTTTTTT. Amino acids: CASSPSRASNEKLFF.

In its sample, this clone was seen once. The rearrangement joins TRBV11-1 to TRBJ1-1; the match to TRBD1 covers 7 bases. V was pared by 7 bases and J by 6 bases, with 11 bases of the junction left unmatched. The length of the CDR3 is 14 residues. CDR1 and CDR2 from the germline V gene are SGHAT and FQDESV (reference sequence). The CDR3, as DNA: TGTGCCAGCATCTCAACAGGGGTAGCGGCTGAAGCTTTCTTT. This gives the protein CASISTGVAAEAFF.

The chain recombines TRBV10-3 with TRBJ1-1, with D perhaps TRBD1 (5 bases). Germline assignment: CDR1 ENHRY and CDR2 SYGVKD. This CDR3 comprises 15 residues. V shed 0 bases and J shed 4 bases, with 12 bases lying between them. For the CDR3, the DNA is TGTGCCATCAGTGAGTCGACAGTACTAAGCACTGAAGCTTTCTTT. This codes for CAISESTVLSTEAFF.

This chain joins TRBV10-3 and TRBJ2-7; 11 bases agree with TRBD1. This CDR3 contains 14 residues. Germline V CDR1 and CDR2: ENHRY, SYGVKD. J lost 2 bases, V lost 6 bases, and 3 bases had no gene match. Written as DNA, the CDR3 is TGTGCCATCAGCGGGGGACAGGGGGCCTACGAGCAGTACTTC. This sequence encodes CAISGGQGAYEQYF.

The CDR3 here is CASSSLAGGPMLAFF. CDR3 in DNA: TGTGCCAGCAGCTCGTTGGCGGGAGGGCCGATGTTAGCGTTCTTC. The rearrangement links TRBV11-2 to TRBJ2-1; 9 bases align to TRBD2. V lost 4 bases to trimming and J lost 15 bases; unmatched junction nucleotides: 16. The CDR3 sequence is 15 residues long. In germline, CDR1 is SGHAT, CDR2 FQNNGV.

This CDR3 is CASSQQIGNTGELFF. In nucleotides, the CDR3 is TGCGCCAGCAGTCAACAGATAGGGAACACCGGGGAGCTGTTTTTT. The chain combines TRBV23-1 with TRBJ2-2, with unresolved D. TRBV23-1 is an open reading frame whose function is uncertain. The CDR3 has 15 residues. V gave up 2 bases and J gave up 1 base, with 8 bases separating them.

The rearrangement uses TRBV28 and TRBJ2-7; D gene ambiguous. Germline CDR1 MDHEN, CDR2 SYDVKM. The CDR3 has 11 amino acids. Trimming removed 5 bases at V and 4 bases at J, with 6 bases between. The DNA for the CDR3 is TGTGCCAGCAGTGTAGAGTACGAGCAGTACTTC. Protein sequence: CASSVEYEQYF.

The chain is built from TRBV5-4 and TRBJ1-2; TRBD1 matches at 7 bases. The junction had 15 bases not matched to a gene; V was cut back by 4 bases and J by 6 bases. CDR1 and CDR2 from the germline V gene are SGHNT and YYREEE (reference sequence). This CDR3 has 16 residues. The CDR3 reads CASSPWEGASLNGYTF. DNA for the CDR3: TGTGCCAGCAGCCCTTGGGAGGGGGCCTCCCTAAATGGCTACACCTTC.

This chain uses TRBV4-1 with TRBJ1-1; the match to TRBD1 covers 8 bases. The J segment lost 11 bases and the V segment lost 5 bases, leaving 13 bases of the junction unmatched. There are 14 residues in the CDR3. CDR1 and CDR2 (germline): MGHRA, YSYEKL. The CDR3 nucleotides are TGCGCCAGCAGCTCTAAGACAGGGGACCTACTGGCTTTCTTT. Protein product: CASSSKTGDLLAFF.

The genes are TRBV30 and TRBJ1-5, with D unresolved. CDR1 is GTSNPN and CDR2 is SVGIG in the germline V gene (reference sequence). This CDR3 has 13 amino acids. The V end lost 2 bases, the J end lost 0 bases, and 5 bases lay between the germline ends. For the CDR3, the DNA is TGTGCCTGGAGTTTAGATAGCAATCAGCCCCAGCATTTT. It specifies CAWSLDSNQPQHF. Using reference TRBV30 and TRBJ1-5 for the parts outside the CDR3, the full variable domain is SQTIHQWPATLVQPVGSPLSLECTVEGTSNPNLYWYRQAAGRGLQLLFYSVGIGQISSEVPQNLSASRPQDRQFILSSKKLLLSDSGFYLCAWSLDSNQPQHFGDGTRLSIL.

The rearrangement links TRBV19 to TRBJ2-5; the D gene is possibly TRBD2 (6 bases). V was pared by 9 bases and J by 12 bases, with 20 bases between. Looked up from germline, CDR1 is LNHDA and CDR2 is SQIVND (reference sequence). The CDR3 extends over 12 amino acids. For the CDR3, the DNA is TGTGCCAGCCCTCAAGCCGGGAGAATGGAGTACTTC. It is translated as CASPQAGRMEYF.

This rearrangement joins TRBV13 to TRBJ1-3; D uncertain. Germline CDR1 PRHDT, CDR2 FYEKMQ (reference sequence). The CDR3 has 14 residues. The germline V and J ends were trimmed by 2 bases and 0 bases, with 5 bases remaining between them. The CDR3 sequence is CASSLRYSGNTIYF. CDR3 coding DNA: TGTGCCAGCAGCTTAAGGTACTCTGGAAACACCATATATTTT.

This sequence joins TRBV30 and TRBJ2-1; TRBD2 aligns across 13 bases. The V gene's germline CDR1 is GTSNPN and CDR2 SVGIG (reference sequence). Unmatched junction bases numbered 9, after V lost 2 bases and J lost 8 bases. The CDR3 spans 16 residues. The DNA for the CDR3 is TGTGCCTGGAGTACCCCCGGGACTAGCGGGATGTATGAGCAGTTCTTC. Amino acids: CAWSTPGTSGMYEQFF.

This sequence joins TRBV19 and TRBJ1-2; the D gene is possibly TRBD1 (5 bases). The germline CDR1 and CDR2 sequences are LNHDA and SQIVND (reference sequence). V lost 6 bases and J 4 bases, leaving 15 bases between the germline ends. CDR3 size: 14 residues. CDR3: CASSPVGGGYGYTF. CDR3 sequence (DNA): TGTGCCAGTAGCCCAGTGGGGGGGGGCTATGGCTACACCTTC.

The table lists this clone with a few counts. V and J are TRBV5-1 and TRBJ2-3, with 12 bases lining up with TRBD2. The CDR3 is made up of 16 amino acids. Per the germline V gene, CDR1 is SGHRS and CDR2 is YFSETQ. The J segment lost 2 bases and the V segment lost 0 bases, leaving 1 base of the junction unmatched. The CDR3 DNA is TGCGCCAGCAGCTTGGGGACTAGCGGGATCACAGATACGCAGTATTTT. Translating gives CASSLGTSGITDTQYF.

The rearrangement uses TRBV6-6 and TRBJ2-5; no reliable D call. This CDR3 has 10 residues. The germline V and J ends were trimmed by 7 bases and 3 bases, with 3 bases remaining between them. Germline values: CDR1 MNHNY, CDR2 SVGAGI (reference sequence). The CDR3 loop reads CASTEETQYF. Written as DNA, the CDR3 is TGTGCCAGCACCGAAGAGACCCAGTACTTC.

The CDR3 DNA reads TGTGCCTGTTCGACTAGCGGGGGAACCGGGGAGCTGTTTTTT. Encoded protein: CACSTSGGTGELFF. This chain connects TRBV30 to TRBJ2-2; 12 positions match TRBD2. CDR3 length equals 14 residues. From germline, CDR1 is GTSNPN and CDR2 SVGIG (reference sequence). With 6 bases clipped from V and 5 bases from J, the junction kept 4 bases outside the gene matches.

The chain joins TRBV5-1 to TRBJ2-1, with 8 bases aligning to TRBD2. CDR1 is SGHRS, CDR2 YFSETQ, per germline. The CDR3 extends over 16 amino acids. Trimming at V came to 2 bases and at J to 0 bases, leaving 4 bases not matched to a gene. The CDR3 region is CASSLSGSISYNEQFF. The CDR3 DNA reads TGCGCCAGCAGCTTAAGCGGGAGTATCTCCTACAATGAGCAGTTCTTC. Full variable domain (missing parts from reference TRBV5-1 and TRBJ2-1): KAGVTQTPRYLIKTRGQQVTLSCSPISGHRSVSWYQQTPGQGLQFLFEYFSETQRNKGNFPGRFSGRQFSNSRSEMNVSTLELGDSALYLCASSLSGSISYNEQFFGPGTRLTVL.

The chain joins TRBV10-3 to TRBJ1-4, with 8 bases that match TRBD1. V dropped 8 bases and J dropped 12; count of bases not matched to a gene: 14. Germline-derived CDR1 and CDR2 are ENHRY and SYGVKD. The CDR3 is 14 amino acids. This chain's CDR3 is CAIRPTGDGVQLFF. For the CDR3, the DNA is TGTGCCATCCGTCCGACAGGGGATGGGGTTCAACTGTTTTTT.

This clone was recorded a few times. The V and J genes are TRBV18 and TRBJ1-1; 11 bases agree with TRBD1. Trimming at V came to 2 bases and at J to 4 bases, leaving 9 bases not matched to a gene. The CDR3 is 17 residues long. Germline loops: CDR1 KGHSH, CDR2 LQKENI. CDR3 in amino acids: CASSPSGTGGRSTEAFF. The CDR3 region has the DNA TGTGCCAGCTCACCATCTGGGACAGGGGGTCGGAGCACTGAAGCTTTCTTT.

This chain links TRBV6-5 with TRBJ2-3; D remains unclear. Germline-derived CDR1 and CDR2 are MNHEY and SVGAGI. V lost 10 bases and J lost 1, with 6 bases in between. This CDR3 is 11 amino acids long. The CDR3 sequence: CATRRTDTQYF. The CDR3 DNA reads TGTGCCACCCGACGCACAGATACGCAGTATTTT.

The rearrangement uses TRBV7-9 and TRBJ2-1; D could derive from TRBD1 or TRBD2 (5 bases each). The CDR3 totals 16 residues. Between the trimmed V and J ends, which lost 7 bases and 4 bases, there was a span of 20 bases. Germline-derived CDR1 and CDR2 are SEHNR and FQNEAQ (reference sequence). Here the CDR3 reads CASTEVVTGPYNEQFF. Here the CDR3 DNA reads TGTGCCAGCACAGAGGTAGTGACGGGACCTTACAATGAGCAGTTCTTC.